This is a list of T cell receptor beta chains from one sample in a study of PD-L1 blockade in urothelial cancer. Assay used: immunoSEQ multiplex PCR; TCRdb lists only in-frame clones, some missing. The repertoire holds around 50,000 clones, with about 85% as singletons. Sequencing used PBMCs, obtained around atezolizumab (anti-PD-L1) treatment. Receptor source: a man between 50 and 59 years old with urothelial cancer. CDR3s include the opening cysteine and the closing phenylalanine or tryptophan. A D gene is named only where the DNA matches it firmly. Only part of the rows carry a size: once, few, many, or a class if the clone is expanded.

D gene	V gene	clone size	J gene	CDR3 protein	CDR3 DNA
-	TRBV2	once	TRBJ2-4	CASGTGGPGIQYF	TGTGCCAGCGGAACCGGGGGTCCCGGCATTCAGTACTTC
TRBD2	TRBV7-3	-	TRBJ2-1	CASSTQRGGLNEQFF	TGTGCCAGCAGCACTCAGCGGGGGGGCTTAAATGAGCAGTTCTTC
TRBD1	TRBV6-1	-	TRBJ2-2	CASRDRGRNTGELFF	TGTGCCAGCAGGGACAGGGGACGTAACACCGGGGAGCTGTTTTTT
-	TRBV18	-	TRBJ1-2	CASSRAPQANYGYTF	TGTGCCAGCTCGCGAGCCCCACAGGCCAACTATGGCTACACCTTC
-	TRBV2	-	TRBJ1-2	CASSEPQEGFGGYTF	TGTGCCAGCAGTGAACCCCAGGAGGGGTTCGGGGGCTACACCTTC
-	TRBV15	once	TRBJ2-5	CATGRRDQETQYF	TGTGCCACGGGGAGGAGGGACCAAGAGACCCAGTACTTC
TRBD1	TRBV12-5	-	TRBJ1-5	CASGLVDREQYSNQPQHF	TGTGCTAGTGGTTTGGTGGACAGGGAGCAGTATAGCAATCAGCCCCAGCATTTT
TRBD1	TRBV7-9	-	TRBJ2-1	CASSSLSRGQGAYNEQFF	TGTGCCAGCAGCTCCCTCTCTCGGGGACAGGGGGCCTACAATGAGCAGTTCTTC
TRBD1	TRBV11-2	-	TRBJ1-5	CASSRTGVVYQPQHF	TGTGCCAGCAGCCGGACAGGGGTGGTCTATCAGCCCCAGCATTTT
TRBD1	TRBV10-1	-	TRBJ2-7	CASSTGTVDPDYEQYF	TGCGCCAGCAGTACGGGGACAGTCGACCCTGATTACGAGCAGTACTTC
TRBD2	TRBV11-2	-	TRBJ2-5	CASSLVVSGRAWETQYF	TGTGCCAGCAGCTTAGTGGTTAGCGGGAGGGCCTGGGAGACCCAGTACTTC
TRBD1	TRBV12-5	-	TRBJ1-2	CASGLPLQGADGYTF	TGTGCTAGTGGTTTGCCATTACAGGGGGCGGATGGCTACACCTTC
TRBD1	TRBV27	-	TRBJ1-2	CASFSRDRNYYGYTF	TGTGCCAGTTTTTCGAGGGACAGAAACTACTATGGCTACACCTTC
-	TRBV5-5	-	TRBJ2-1	CASSLSGEAYNEQFF	TGTGCCAGCAGCTTGTCTGGAGAGGCCTACAATGAGCAGTTCTTC
TRBD1	TRBV15	-	TRBJ2-7	CATSSPRDSEYEQYF	TGTGCCACCAGCAGTCCCCGGGACAGCGAGTACGAGCAGTACTTC
TRBD2	TRBV7-9	-	TRBJ2-4	CASSFTSGGANIQYF	TGTGCCAGCAGCTTCACTAGCGGGGGGGCGAACATTCAGTACTTC
-	TRBV7-9	once	TRBJ2-7	CASSFTGGISYEQYF	TGTGCCAGCAGCTTTACTGGCGGGATCTCCTACGAGCAGTACTTC
-	TRBV9	few	TRBJ2-3	CASSFQGRTDTQYF	TGTGCCAGCAGCTTCCAGGGGCGCACAGATACGCAGTATTTT
-	TRBV5-1	once	TRBJ2-7	CASSLTGGHSYEQYF	TGCGCCAGCAGCTTGACGGGGGGCCACTCCTACGAGCAGTACTTC
TRBD1	TRBV2	few	TRBJ2-2	CASSRDSITGELFF	TGTGCCAGCAGCCGGGACAGTATAACCGGGGAGCTGTTTTTT
-	TRBV19	-	TRBJ1-4	CASRDGTNEKLFF	TGTGCCAGTAGAGACGGGACTAATGAAAAACTGTTTTTT
TRBD2	TRBV6-6	-	TRBJ2-5	CASSYSREGGEETQYF	TGTGCCAGCAGTTACTCCCGGGAGGGTGGCGAAGAGACCCAGTACTTC
TRBD1	TRBV27	-	TRBJ2-3	CASTMGQGSADTQYF	TGTGCCAGCACCATGGGACAGGGATCCGCAGATACGCAGTATTTT
-	TRBV20-1	-	TRBJ2-3	CSYRVRDTQYF	TGCAGTTACAGGGTCAGAGATACGCAGTATTTT
-	TRBV9	-	TRBJ1-1	CASSVVSGAEAFF	TGTGCCAGCAGCGTAGTCTCGGGGGCTGAAGCTTTCTTT
-	TRBV15	-	TRBJ2-7	CATSRTGYEQYF	TGTGCCACCAGCAGGACAGGCTACGAGCAGTACTTC
TRBD1	TRBV7-6	-	TRBJ2-7	CASSFDGQGPSYEQYF	TGTGCCAGCAGCTTCGATGGACAGGGGCCCTCCTACGAGCAGTACTTC
TRBD1	TRBV27	-	TRBJ2-7	CASTPGQGALSYEQYF	TGTGCCAGCACCCCGGGACAGGGGGCGCTTTCTTACGAGCAGTACTTC
-	TRBV2	-	TRBJ2-7	CASSETGYEQYF	TGTGCCAGCAGTGAAACGGGCTACGAGCAGTACTTC
-	TRBV25-1	-	TRBJ2-7	CASSVRQFDEQYF	TGTGCCAGCAGTGTAAGACAGTTTGACGAGCAGTACTTC
-	TRBV15	-	TRBJ1-4	CATSNWNEKLFF	TGTGCCACCAGCAACTGGAATGAAAAACTGTTTTTT
TRBD2	TRBV2	-	TRBJ2-2	CASSDDGLAGNTGELFF	TGTGCCAGCAGTGACGATGGACTAGCGGGAAACACCGGGGAGCTGTTTTTT
TRBD1	TRBV6-5	-	TRBJ1-2	CASSYRDDRGNTF	TGTGCCAGCAGTTACCGGGATGACAGGGGTAACACCTTC
-	TRBV7-2	-	TRBJ2-7	CASSPPKPYEQYF	TGTGCCAGCAGCCCCCCCAAGCCCTACGAGCAGTACTTC
-	TRBV7-9	-	TRBJ2-1	CASSLDGGLNEQFF	TGTGCCAGCAGCTTAGACGGGGGGCTCAATGAGCAGTTCTTC
TRBD1	TRBV10-3	-	TRBJ2-7	CAIRKPGQGSSSYEQYF	TGTGCCATCAGAAAACCGGGACAGGGGTCCAGCTCCTACGAGCAGTACTTC
TRBD1	TRBV19	-	TRBJ1-5	CASRVGGQGNQPQHF	TGTGCCAGTAGGGTAGGGGGACAGGGAAATCAGCCCCAGCATTTT
-	TRBV7-8	-	TRBJ2-7	CASRGGGQGRGQAYEQYF	TGTGCCAGCAGGGGGGGTGGGCAGGGGAGAGGACAGGCCTACGAGCAGTACTTC
-	TRBV30	once	TRBJ2-7	CAWRPGHPPYEQYF	TGTGCCTGGAGGCCGGGACATCCCCCCTACGAGCAGTACTTC
-	TRBV4-3	-	TRBJ2-3	CASSQDVGARSQYF	TGCGCCAGCAGCCAAGATGTTGGGGCAAGGTCGCAGTATTTT
TRBD1	TRBV11-2	-	TRBJ2-7	CASSHPGQGWGEQYF	TGTGCCAGCAGCCATCCGGGACAGGGGTGGGGGGAGCAGTACTTC
TRBD1	TRBV19	-	TRBJ2-1	CASSTGGSYNEQFF	TGTGCCAGTAGTACAGGGGGCTCCTACAATGAGCAGTTCTTC
TRBD1	TRBV9	-	TRBJ1-1	CASSARQGDVTGEAFF	TGTGCCAGCAGCGCAAGACAGGGAGACGTAACGGGTGAAGCTTTCTTT
-	TRBV7-6	-	TRBJ1-3	CASSLGRPSSGNTIYF	TGTGCCAGCAGCTTAGGCAGGCCTTCCTCTGGAAACACCATATATTTT
TRBD1	TRBV5-8	-	TRBJ1-2	CASSAGDRESPGYTF	TGTGCCAGCAGCGCAGGGGACAGGGAGAGCCCTGGCTACACCTTC
-	TRBV2	-	TRBJ1-2	CASLVGEASYTF	TGTGCCAGTCTTGTCGGTGAGGCTAGCTACACCTTC
-	TRBV28	-	TRBJ1-2	CASSGGSNYGYTF	TGTGCCAGCAGTGGGGGCTCTAACTATGGCTACACCTTC
-	TRBV6-1	-	TRBJ2-3	CASGPRASTDTQYF	TGTGCCAGCGGTCCCCGCGCTAGCACAGATACGCAGTATTTT